Following are 5 T cell receptor beta chains from one sample sequenced in a study of cytomegalovirus exposure and HLA in healthy donors. It was with 60 Vbeta and 13 Jbeta primers that the PCR ran. Profiling relied on immunoSEQ multiplex PCR, and the TCRdb table lists in-frame clones only, not all of them. The table lists roughly 110,000 clones, around three quarters of them singletons. The sample consisted of PBMCs. The receptors come from a man aged 30-40 years in good health and CMV-seropositive.

This chain joins TRBV30 and TRBJ1-3; D might be TRBD1 (5 bases). Trimming stripped 5 bases from V and 0 bases from J, with 8 bases between. This CDR3 has 13 amino acids. Germline V gene data show CDR1 as GTSNPN and CDR2 as SVGIG (reference sequence). CDR3 sequence reads: CAWDSSSGNTIYF. The CDR3 bases are TGTGCCTGGGACAGTAGCTCTGGAAACACCATATATTTT.

V is TRBV11-3 and J is TRBJ2-1; D is perhaps TRBD2 (5 bases). Trimming took off 5 bases at V and 0 bases at J, with 8 bases between the two ends. The CDR3 is 14 amino acids. The germline V gene has CDR1 SGHNT and CDR2 YENEEA. CDR3 in DNA: TGTGCCAGCAGCAGAGGGCTCTCCTACAATGAGCAGTTCTTC. This gives the protein CASSRGLSYNEQFF. Based on the CDR3 plus reference TRBV11-3 and TRBJ2-1, the full variable domain is EAGVVQSPRYKIIEKKQPVAFWCNPISGHNTLYWYLQNLGQGPELLIRYENEEAVDDSQLPKDRFSAERLKGVDSTLKIQPAELGDSAVYLCASSRGLSYNEQFFGPGTRLTVL.

The V call is TRBV11-2, the J call TRBJ1-1, with 8 bases fitting TRBD1. The V gene end was trimmed by 2 bases and the J gene end by 0 bases; junction bases not matched to a gene: 8. This CDR3 is built from 17 residues. Germline assignment: CDR1 SGHAT and CDR2 FQNNGV. The CDR3: CASSLRQGAVLNTEAFF. The CDR3 nucleotides are TGTGCCAGCAGCTTACGGCAGGGGGCTGTTCTGAACACTGAAGCTTTCTTT.

The chain couples TRBV10-3 to TRBJ2-1; a possible D gene is TRBD2 (5 bases). The CDR3 covers 18 residues. V gave up 0 bases and J gave up 8 bases, with 23 bases separating them. CDR1 is ENHRY, CDR2 SYGVKD, per germline. In nucleotides, the CDR3 is TGTGCCATCAGTGAGTCCCCCAAGCGGCGGGCTACTGGAGATGAGCAGTTCTTC. Translated, it gives CAISESPKRRATGDEQFF.

The J gene is TRBJ2-7, the V gene TRBV20-1, with 8 bases that match TRBD1. In germline, CDR1 is DFQATT, CDR2 SNEGSKA (reference sequence). The CDR3 has 11 amino acids. Trimming took 5 bases from V and 6 from J; bases not matched to a gene: 3. CDR3 loop: CSADRGSEQYF. In nucleotides, the CDR3 is TGCAGTGCTGACAGGGGATCCGAGCAGTACTTC.